The present T cell receptor beta chain was sequenced within a study of technical replicates of blood from a few donors. This clone was observed a few times. Produced via immunoSEQ multiplex PCR; TCRdb's table is partial and in-frame only. The sample comprises approximately 79,000 clones, 95% of which are singletons, and 0.25% rests with the top ten. CDR1 and CDR2 (germline): SNHLY, FYNNEI. Unmatched junction bases numbered 17, after V lost 7 bases and J lost 7 bases. The CDR3 contains 16 residues. The origin of this receptor is a human donor in good health. Sequencing was carried out using T cells isolated from PBMCs. The chain carries TRBV2 and TRBJ2-5; 8 positions match TRBD1. The CDR3 region is CASIPQGAGVEGTQYF. The CDR3 region has the DNA TGTGCCAGCATCCCCCAGGGGGCCGGCGTAGAGGGGACCCAGTACTTC.